Listed below are T cell receptor beta chains from one sample, sequenced in a study of radiotherapy plus CTLA-4 blockade in lung cancer. TCRdb keeps only in-frame clones here, not all; method: immunoSEQ multiplex PCR. The sample yields about 56,000 clones, 65% to 80% seen once. The material sequenced was peripheral blood, taken from a patient treated with radiotherapy plus ipilimumab. The receptors here all came from a human donor with non-small cell lung cancer who had a complete response to radiotherapy plus ipilimumab. The CDR3 runs from the conserved cysteine through the conserved F or W. The order of the fields is J gene, D gene, clone size, V gene, CDR3 protein, CDR3 DNA. A D gene is named only where the DNA matches it firmly. Only part of the rows carry a size: once, few, many, or a class if the clone is expanded.

TRBJ1-1,-,-,TRBV6-5,CASSYVGAQAFF,TGTGCCAGCAGTTACGTAGGGGCGCAAGCTTTCTTT
TRBJ1-1,-,-,TRBV7-2,CASSYVAGGNTEAFF,TGTGCCAGCAGCTACGTCGCCGGGGGGAACACTGAAGCTTTCTTT
TRBJ2-2,-,-,TRBV5-8,CASSPIRGSRANTGELFF,TGTGCCAGCAGCCCGATCCGGGGGAGCCGCGCGAACACCGGGGAGCTGTTTTTT
TRBJ1-1,-,-,TRBV6-6,CASSYDAQATEAFF,TGTGCCAGCAGTTACGATGCACAGGCAACTGAAGCTTTCTTT
TRBJ1-2,TRBD1,few,TRBV10-1,CASSQGASYGYTF,TGCGCCAGCAGTCAGGGGGCTTCCTATGGCTACACCTTC
TRBJ1-1,-,-,TRBV5-1,CASSLERGRNTEAFF,TGCGCCAGCAGCTTGGAACGGGGTAGGAACACTGAAGCTTTCTTT
TRBJ2-2,TRBD1,-,TRBV4-3,CASSQQGTGNTGELFF,TGCGCCAGCAGCCAACAAGGGACAGGGAACACCGGGGAGCTGTTTTTT
TRBJ1-5,TRBD1,-,TRBV28,CASSLATGAQPQHF,TGTGCCAGCAGTTTGGCGACAGGGGCACAGCCCCAGCATTTT
TRBJ1-5,-,-,TRBV6-5,CASGGGQPQHF,TGTGCCAGCGGGGGGGGTCAGCCCCAGCATTTT
TRBJ2-1,TRBD2,-,TRBV18,CASSPREREYNEQFF,TGTGCCAGCTCACCACGTGAGCGGGAATACAATGAGCAGTTCTTC
TRBJ2-4,TRBD1,-,TRBV7-2,CASSPQGAQNIQYF,TGTGCCAGCAGCCCACAGGGGGCCCAAAACATTCAGTACTTC
TRBJ1-2,-,few,TRBV10-3,CAISESSGYNYGYTF,TGTGCCATCAGTGAGTCGTCGGGTTATAACTATGGCTACACCTTC
TRBJ1-5,-,few,TRBV27,CASSLTGRLGNQPQHF,TGTGCCAGCAGTTTAACAGGGAGACTTGGCAATCAGCCCCAGCATTTT
TRBJ1-6,TRBD1,-,TRBV2,CASNQDRGNNSPLHF,TGTGCCAGCAACCAAGACAGGGGTAACAATTCACCCCTCCACTTT
TRBJ2-5,-,-,TRBV5-4,CASSLDTSLKRQTQYF,TGTGCCAGCAGCTTGGATACTAGCTTAAAAAGGCAGACCCAGTACTTC
TRBJ1-2,-,-,TRBV27,CASSPDSLYGYTF,TGTGCCAGCAGTCCGGACAGCCTCTATGGCTACACCTTC
TRBJ2-3,TRBD2,-,TRBV7-2,CASSFRTSARGVATDTQYF,TGTGCCAGCAGCTTCCGGACTAGCGCGAGAGGGGTGGCTACAGATACGCAGTATTTT
TRBJ2-1,TRBD2,-,TRBV7-7,CASSLTSGREDEQFF,TGTGCTAGCAGCCTGACTAGCGGGAGAGAAGATGAGCAGTTCTTC
TRBJ2-3,-,-,TRBV7-2,CASSTSKDTQYF,TGTGCCAGCAGCACGAGTAAGGATACGCAGTATTTT
TRBJ2-2,TRBD2,-,TRBV5-3,CARSPTSGRANTGELFF,TGTGCCAGAAGCCCGACTAGCGGGAGGGCCAACACCGGGGAGCTGTTTTTT
TRBJ2-3,TRBD1,-,TRBV6-5,CASSSGQAYTDTQYF,TGTGCCAGCAGTTCGGGACAGGCCTACACAGATACGCAGTATTTT
TRBJ1-5,TRBD1,-,TRBV7-2,CASSSDRVQPQHF,TGTGCCAGCAGCTCCGACAGGGTTCAGCCCCAGCATTTT
TRBJ1-2,TRBD1,few,TRBV6-6,CASSEGQATNGYTF,TGTGCCAGCAGTGAGGGACAGGCGACAAATGGCTACACCTTC
TRBJ1-2,TRBD1,-,TRBV5-4,CASSLAGQRSYGYTF,TGTGCCAGCAGCTTGGCGGGACAGAGGTCCTATGGCTACACCTTC
TRBJ1-1,-,-,TRBV5-1,CASSLGPLRGHTEAFF,TGCGCCAGCAGCCTCGGTCCTCTCAGAGGGCACACTGAAGCTTTCTTT
TRBJ1-2,-,-,TRBV4-1,CASSQEMARVRSGYTF,TGCGCCAGCAGCCAAGAAATGGCCAGGGTTCGGAGTGGCTACACCTTC
TRBJ1-6,-,-,TRBV4-1,CASGSSYNSPLHF,TGCGCCAGCGGTAGCTCCTATAATTCACCCCTCCACTTT
TRBJ1-1,TRBD1,once,TRBV4-3,CASSLTLDRGAEAFF,TGCGCCAGCAGCCTAACGCTGGACAGGGGGGCTGAAGCTTTCTTT
TRBJ1-1,-,-,TRBV2,CASSELGLDTEAFF,TGTGCCAGCAGTGAATTGGGCCTTGACACTGAAGCTTTCTTT
TRBJ1-5,-,many,TRBV12-2,CASRSSGQGLNQPQHF,TGTGCAAGTCGCTCATCTGGACAGGGGTTAAATCAGCCCCAGCATTTT
TRBJ1-1,-,-,TRBV6-6,CASTQTEMNTEAFF,TGTGCCAGCACTCAGACGGAGATGAACACTGAAGCTTTCTTT
TRBJ1-2,TRBD1,few,TRBV5-6,CASSPKPPKGGLYGYTF,TGTGCCAGCAGCCCGAAACCCCCTAAAGGGGGCCTCTATGGCTACACCTTC
TRBJ1-4,TRBD1,-,TRBV4-3,CASSQGQGALNEKLFF,TGCGCCAGCAGCCAAGGACAGGGGGCCCTTAATGAAAAACTGTTTTTT
TRBJ2-1,TRBD2,-,TRBV6-5,CASSLLAGERNEQFF,TGTGCCAGCAGTCTCCTAGCGGGGGAACGCAATGAGCAGTTCTTC
TRBJ2-7,-,-,TRBV18,CASSPNQVSGYEQYF,TGTGCCAGCTCACCAAATCAGGTTTCAGGGTACGAGCAGTACTTC
TRBJ2-4,-,-,TRBV30,CALNTGAKNIQYF,TGTGCCTTGAACACGGGGGCCAAAAACATTCAGTACTTC
TRBJ1-3,-,few,TRBV10-3,CAISADRFSGNTIYF,TGTGCCATCAGCGCGGACAGATTCTCTGGAAACACCATATATTTT
TRBJ2-5,-,-,TRBV6-5,CASRAGPRETQYF,TGTGCCAGCAGGGCGGGCCCTCGGGAGACCCAGTACTTC
TRBJ1-1,-,-,TRBV5-4,CASRGAGPRNTEAFF,TGTGCCAGCCGGGGGGCCGGGCCCCGGAACACTGAAGCTTTCTTT
TRBJ2-3,-,-,TRBV5-1,CASSLAEGTDTQYF,TGCGCCAGCAGCTTGGCAGAAGGCACAGATACGCAGTATTTT
TRBJ2-3,TRBD2,-,TRBV6-1,CASSEGRFGLASPSTDTQYF,TGTGCCAGCAGTGAAGGACGCTTTGGACTAGCCTCTCCTAGCACAGATACGCAGTATTTT
TRBJ1-5,-,few,TRBV4-3,CASSQVQGSNQPQHF,TGCGCCAGCAGCCAAGTCCAGGGGAGCAATCAGCCCCAGCATTTT
TRBJ2-3,TRBD2,-,TRBV18,CASSPPGAGEKDTQYF,TGTGCCAGCTCACCACCGGGAGCGGGGGAGAAAGATACGCAGTATTTT
TRBJ2-4,-,-,TRBV5-1,CASSLQGGAAKNIQYF,TGCGCCAGCAGTCTCCAGGGAGGCGCGGCCAAAAACATTCAGTACTTC
TRBJ1-5,-,-,TRBV18,CASSPSRDSNQPQHF,TGTGCCAGCTCACCAAGCAGGGATAGCAATCAGCCCCAGCATTTT
TRBJ2-1,TRBD2,-,TRBV4-3,CASSQDRASGVGNEQFF,TGCGCCAGCAGCCAAGATAGGGCTAGCGGGGTTGGCAATGAGCAGTTCTTC